The clone carrying this T cell receptor (beta chain) was seen more than once but under ten times. Germline loops: CDR1 SEHNR, CDR2 FQNEAQ (reference sequence). The CDR3 is made up of 13 amino acids. Trimming pared 4 bases from V and 6 bases from J, leaving 11 bases between. The data were taken from a study of beta chain features in type 1 diabetes. The entirety of the isolated RNA underwent reverse transcription, so expressed TCRB transcripts were sequenced. Profiled with immunoSEQ multiplex PCR; TCRdb holds only in-frame clones, not every one. The table includes 300,000 to 350,000 clones, 15% to 20% detected once.

The sample comprised naive CD4+ T cells from blood. This receptor was identified in a woman aged 18-29 years in good health. The V and J genes are TRBV7-9 and TRBJ2-3; no clear D. The CDR3 protein is CASSSHDIDTQYF. The CDR3 DNA sequence: TGTGCCAGCAGCTCCCATGACATTGATACGCAGTATTTT.